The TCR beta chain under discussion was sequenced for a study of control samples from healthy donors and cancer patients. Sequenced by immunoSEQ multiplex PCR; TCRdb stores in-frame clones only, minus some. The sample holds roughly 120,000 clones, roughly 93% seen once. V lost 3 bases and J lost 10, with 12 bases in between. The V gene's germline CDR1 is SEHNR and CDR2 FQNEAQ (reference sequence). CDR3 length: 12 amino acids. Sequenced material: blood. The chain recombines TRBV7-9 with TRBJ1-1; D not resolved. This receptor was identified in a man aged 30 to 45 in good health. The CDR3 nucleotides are TGTGCCAGCAGCTTGGGGTTTGAAGGAGCTTTCTTT. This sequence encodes CASSLGFEGAFF. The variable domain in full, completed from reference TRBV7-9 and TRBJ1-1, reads DTGVSQNPRHKITKRGQNVTFRCDPISEHNRLYWYRQTLGQGPEFLTYFQNEAQLEKSRLLSDRFSAERPKGSFSTLEIQRTEQGDSAMYLCASSLGFEGAFFGQGTRLTVV.